The 32 T cell receptor beta chains given below trace back to one sample, sequenced in a study of T cell clonotyping in hematopoietic cell transplantation. The time point: recipient sample about 28 days before transplant, after cytoreduction. The method was immunoSEQ multiplex PCR; TCRdb's version includes in-frame clones alone and lacks a portion of them. Seen here are 65,000 to 80,000 clones, approximately 95% observed once, and the top ten hold under 2%. Sequencing used peripheral blood mononuclear cells, obtained before stem cell transplant. These receptors were obtained from a woman aged 45-60 years with acute myeloid leukemia. Some clones in this sample may be carry-over from other donors' samples.

The V call is TRBV9, the J call TRBJ1-1; no clear D gene. CDR1 SGDLS and CDR2 YYNGEE come from the germline V gene. Trimming took off 3 bases at V and 6 bases at J, with 9 bases between the two ends. The CDR3 is 12 amino acids. The CDR3, as DNA: TGTGCCAGCAGCGATTACACTCCTGAAGCTTTCTTT. As protein: CASSDYTPEAFF.

The chain carries TRBV5-8 and TRBJ2-3; D gene unclear. The CDR3 spans 15 residues. Germline V gene sequence: CDR1 SGHTS, CDR2 YDEGEE. With 1 base removed from V and 5 bases from J, the gap between germline ends came to 14 bases. The DNA for the CDR3 is TGTGCCAGCAGCTTGACCCACCAGGTTGGAGATACGCAGTATTTT. Protein product: CASSLTHQVGDTQYF.

This clone was found once. The J gene is TRBJ2-7, the V gene TRBV28, with D possibly being TRBD1 or TRBD2 (7 bases each). This CDR3 spans 14 amino acids. Germline lookup yields CDR1 MDHEN and CDR2 SYDVKM. V lost 6 bases, J lost 3 bases, and 15 bases lay in between. CDR3 amino acids: CASRPQGGNYEQYF. CDR3 nucleotide sequence: TGTGCCAGCAGGCCCCAGGGGGGGAACTACGAGCAGTACTTC.

V is TRBV18 and J is TRBJ1-1; 7 bases align to TRBD1. V lost 2 bases, J lost 1 base, and 1 base stayed unmatched. This CDR3 has 14 amino acids. Germline V gene sequence: CDR1 KGHSH, CDR2 LQKENI. The CDR3 is CASSPRTGNTEAFF. CDR3 coding DNA: TGTGCCAGCTCACCAAGGACAGGGAACACTGAAGCTTTCTTT.

V and J are TRBV2 and TRBJ2-7, with 11 bases lining up with TRBD2. The CDR3 is 14 residues long. The trim removed 7 bases at V and 2 bases at J, leaving 4 bases unmatched. Looked up from germline, CDR1 is SNHLY and CDR2 is FYNNEI. The CDR3 loop reads CASTGLAGAYEQYF. The CDR3, as DNA: TGTGCCAGCACCGGACTAGCGGGTGCCTACGAGCAGTACTTC.

The chain joins TRBV11-2 to TRBJ2-3; TRBD1 matches 9 bases. CDR3 length: 14 residues. Trimming removed 4 bases from V and 7 bases from J; junction bases left unmatched: 6. Germline CDR1 reads SGHAT; CDR2 reads FQNNGV. CDR3 nucleotide sequence: TGTGCCAGCAGCTATACACAGGGGGCTTATACGCAGTATTTT. It is translated as CASSYTQGAYTQYF.

The chain joins TRBV9 to TRBJ1-2; tentative D call: TRBD1 (6 bases). The V gene's germline CDR1 is SGDLS and CDR2 YYNGEE. V lost 3 bases to trimming and J lost 5 bases, with 8 bases between them. The CDR3 sequence is 12 residues long. This chain's CDR3 is CASSGTVYGYTF. The CDR3 DNA sequence: TGTGCCAGCAGCGGGACAGTTTATGGCTACACCTTC.

The rearrangement links TRBV6-1 to TRBJ1-2, with TRBD1 identical over 7 bases. V was pared by 5 bases and J by 6 bases, with 9 bases of the junction left unmatched. Per the germline V gene, CDR1 is MNHNS and CDR2 is SASEGT. The CDR3 spans 14 residues. The CDR3 loop is CASSIYRGGNGYTF. The CDR3 DNA reads as TGTGCCAGCAGTATTTACAGGGGAGGGAATGGCTACACCTTC.

J is TRBJ1-1 and V is TRBV6-1, with D maybe TRBD1 (5 bases). The CDR3 length is 13 residues. CDR1 is MNHNS and CDR2 is SASEGT in the germline V gene. Trimming cost V 4 bases and J 0 bases, with 6 bases left between them. The chain's CDR3 is CASSGRVNTEAFF. The CDR3 DNA reads as TGTGCCAGCAGTGGCAGGGTGAACACTGAAGCTTTCTTT.

The genes are TRBV27 and TRBJ2-7; 14 bases match TRBD2. The CDR3 extends over 16 amino acids. V shed 6 bases and J 0 bases; nucleotides not matched to a gene: 4. Germline lookup yields CDR1 MNHEY and CDR2 SMNVEV (reference sequence). The CDR3 reads CASSRTSGGPSYEQYF. Written as DNA, the CDR3 is TGTGCCAGCAGCCGGACTAGCGGGGGGCCCTCCTACGAGCAGTACTTC.

The chain carries TRBV15 and TRBJ1-5; D not certain. The germline gives CDR1 LNHNV, CDR2 YYDKDF (reference sequence). Between the trimmed V and J ends, which lost 0 bases and 7 bases, there was a span of 7 bases. This CDR3 is 13 amino acids long. The CDR3 DNA sequence: TGTGCCACCAGCAGAGAGAGGGTCCAGCCCCAGCATTTT. This codes for CATSRERVQPQHF.

The chain couples TRBV6-1 to TRBJ1-6; D not resolved. The CDR3 has 15 residues. V was cut by 1 base and J by 19 bases, with 23 bases left in between. Germline V gene sequence: CDR1 MNHNS, CDR2 SASEGT. CDR3 DNA sequence: TGTGCCAGCAGTGAAGTAGGCGGCAGTTCCTCCCCACGGCACTTT. It is translated as CASSEVGGSSSPRHF.

The chain uses TRBV14 and TRBJ1-2; D is perhaps TRBD1 (5 bases). The V gene's germline CDR1 is SGHDN and CDR2 FVKESK. The V gene lost 3 bases and the J gene lost 1 base, with 9 bases spanning the gap. This CDR3 is built from 14 residues. CDR3 residues: CASSQSGINYGYTF. Here the CDR3 DNA reads TGTGCCAGCAGCCAGTCAGGGATTAACTATGGCTACACCTTC.

This clone turned up a few times. This rearrangement joins TRBV2 to TRBJ1-3; the match to TRBD1 covers 7 bases. V was clipped by 4 bases and J by 0 bases; unmatched bases: 6. The CDR3 runs 16 residues. Germline V CDR1 and CDR2: SNHLY, FYNNEI. Written as DNA, the CDR3 is TGTGCCAGCAGTGTGGCAGGGGGTATCTCTGGAAACACCATATATTTT. Protein sequence: CASSVAGGISGNTIYF.

J is TRBJ2-3 and V is TRBV2; no clear D. The CDR3 consists of 13 residues. Germline V lookup: CDR1 SNHLY, CDR2 FYNNEI. The germline V and J ends were trimmed by 0 bases and 9 bases, with 10 bases remaining between them. The CDR3 is CASSEALVGTQYF. CDR3 DNA sequence: TGTGCCAGCAGTGAAGCGCTTGTCGGGACGCAGTATTTT.

This clone came up once. V gene TRBV18 combines with J gene TRBJ2-7; 10 bases are shared with TRBD1. Germline V gene sequence: CDR1 KGHSH, CDR2 LQKENI. With 6 bases clipped from V and 3 bases from J, the junction kept 8 bases outside the gene matches. The CDR3 has 15 residues. The CDR3 DNA reads TGTGCCAGCTCTTCCCCGGGACAGGGGCACTACGAGCAGTACTTC. Its translation is CASSSPGQGHYEQYF.

The chain employs TRBV2 and TRBJ1-2, with 7 bases that match TRBD1. Losses at the gene ends were 8 bases for V and 1 base for J; bases not matched to a gene: 7. CDR1 is SNHLY and CDR2 is FYNNEI in the germline V gene. The CDR3 contains 14 residues. In DNA form, the CDR3 reads TGTGCCAGCGAAGACAGGGACCTTAACTATGGCTACACCTTC. Its translation is CASEDRDLNYGYTF.

The CDR3 DNA reads as TGTGCCAGCAGCTTCGTGGGGCGGACCGAGCAGTACTTC. This codes for CASSFVGRTEQYF. V and J are TRBV7-2 and TRBJ2-7; D may be TRBD1 (5 bases). In germline, CDR1 is SGHTA, CDR2 FQGNSA. The CDR3 spans 13 residues. Trimming removed 3 bases at V and 6 bases at J, with 12 bases between.

The gene calls are TRBV30 and TRBJ1-5; D is unresolved. This CDR3 spans 13 amino acids. V lost 1 base and J lost 5, with 9 bases in between. CDR1 is GTSNPN, CDR2 SVGIG, per germline (reference sequence). The CDR3 sequence is CAWSARVDQPQHF. The CDR3 DNA sequence: TGTGCCTGGAGTGCGAGGGTGGATCAGCCCCAGCATTTT.

This chain uses TRBV11-3 with TRBJ2-1, with D perhaps matching TRBD1 (6 bases). The CDR3 is made up of 13 amino acids. Looked up from germline, CDR1 is SGHNT and CDR2 is YENEEA. The ends were cut back, 1 base at V and 6 bases at J, with 7 bases in the middle. CDR3 loop: CASSLARGNEQFF. The CDR3 DNA reads TGTGCCAGCAGCTTAGCCAGGGGCAATGAGCAGTTCTTC.

The chain is built from TRBV29-1 and TRBJ1-1; 8 bases align to TRBD1. Germline lookup yields CDR1 SQVTM and CDR2 ANQGSEA. This CDR3 comprises 16 residues. The V gene end was trimmed by 3 bases and the J gene end by 0 bases; junction bases not matched to a gene: 9. CDR3 sequence: CSVDPWTGRVNTEAFF. CDR3 nucleotides: TGCAGCGTTGATCCATGGACAGGGCGTGTGAACACTGAAGCTTTCTTT.

The chain has TRBV28 and TRBJ2-4; no clear D. V lost 3 bases to trimming and J lost 7 bases, with 16 bases between them. The CDR3 loop spans 15 amino acids. Germline CDR1 reads MDHEN; CDR2 reads SYDVKM. The CDR3, as DNA: TGTGCCAGCAGTTTCTGGCGGAGCACAAAGAACATTCAGTACTTC. Protein product: CASSFWRSTKNIQYF.

The genes are TRBV28 and TRBJ2-5; possible D gene TRBD1, 5 bases. This CDR3 region has 16 residues. Trimming took 2 bases from V and 3 from J, leaving 16 bases between them. From germline, CDR1 is MDHEN and CDR2 SYDVKM. The CDR3 DNA reads TGTGCCAGCAGTTTACGGAGTTTAGGGGTGAAAGAGACCCAGTACTTC. Protein sequence: CASSLRSLGVKETQYF.

The genes are TRBV7-8 and TRBJ1-5; 9 nucleotides match TRBD1. The germline V gene has CDR1 SGHVS and CDR2 FQNEAQ. V shed 3 bases, J shed 9 bases, and the junction held 3 bases outside the gene matches. The CDR3 extends over 13 amino acids. CDR3 protein: CASSFTGGWPQHF. The CDR3 nucleotides are TGTGCCAGCAGCTTTACAGGGGGCTGGCCCCAGCATTTT.

The chain's CDR3 is CASRQGQITYEQYF. CDR3 DNA: TGTGCCAGCAGACAGGGACAGATAACCTACGAGCAGTACTTC. The rearrangement joins TRBV6-5 to TRBJ2-7; 7 bases map to TRBD1. This CDR3 has 14 amino acids. Trimming cost V 6 bases and J 2 bases; bases outside gene matches: 7. Germline CDR1 is MNHEY and CDR2 is SVGAGI.

The gene calls are TRBV15 and TRBJ1-1, with D possibly TRBD1 on 5 matching bases. V was shortened by 1 base and J by 4 bases, with 10 bases between the two germline ends. This CDR3 is built from 14 residues. CDR1 LNHNV and CDR2 YYDKDF come from the germline V gene (reference sequence). CDR3 in amino acids: CATSRGFGGTEAFF. The CDR3, as DNA: TGTGCCACCAGCAGAGGGTTCGGGGGCACTGAAGCTTTCTTT.

This clone occurred once. The chain carries TRBV6-1 and TRBJ1-2, with D unresolved. The V gene's germline CDR1 is MNHNS and CDR2 SASEGT. CDR3 length: 15 residues. V was trimmed by 5 bases and J by 10 bases, leaving 23 bases between them. The DNA of the CDR3 is TGTGCCAGCAGTCTGGGCGCACTAATAGACGTCGACTACACCTTC. It yields the protein CASSLGALIDVDYTF.

The CDR3 DNA is TGTGCCAGTAGTAATATGCCGGGACAGGGCGGACAGCCCCAGCATTTT. This gives the protein CASSNMPGQGGQPQHF. The rearrangement joins TRBV19 to TRBJ1-5; 9 nucleotides align to TRBD1. Germline-derived CDR1 and CDR2 are LNHDA and SQIVND (reference sequence). J was trimmed by 7 bases and V by 4 bases; bases with no gene match: 11. The CDR3 is 16 residues long. The full variable domain, with the rest looked up from reference TRBV19 and TRBJ1-5, is DGGITQSPKYLFRKEGQNVTLSCEQNLNHDAMYWYRQDPGQGLRLIYYSQIVNDFQKGDIAEGYSVSREKKESFPLTVTSAQKNPTAFYLCASSNMPGQGGQPQHFGDGTRLSIL.

The DNA for the CDR3 is TGTGCCAGCACCGACAATAGGCGGGAGGGCCTTACTTCGTCCTACGAGCAGTACTTC. Translated: CASTDNRREGLTSSYEQYF. V is TRBV2 and J is TRBJ2-7; 9 bases line up with TRBD2. Per germline, CDR1 SNHLY and CDR2 FYNNEI. With 7 bases clipped from V and 1 base from J, the junction kept 20 bases outside the gene matches. This CDR3 region has 19 residues. The full variable domain, with the rest looked up from reference TRBV2 and TRBJ2-7, is EPEVTQTPSHQVTQMGQEVILRCVPISNHLYFYWYRQILGQKVEFLVSFYNNEISEKSEIFDDQFSVERPDGSNFTLKIRSTKLEDSAMYFCASTDNRREGLTSSYEQYFGPGTRLTVT.

J is TRBJ2-3 and V is TRBV10-1, with D perhaps TRBD2 (6 bases). V shed 9 bases and J shed 1 base, with 11 bases lying between them. Germline loops: CDR1 WNHNN, CDR2 SYGVQD (reference sequence). CDR3 size: 13 residues. CDR3 sequence (DNA): TGCGCCAGGGGTCGCGGGGGCACAGATACGCAGTATTTT. Translated: CARGRGGTDTQYF.

DNA for the CDR3: TGTGCCAGCAAGGAGGATGAGCAGTTCTTC. Residues: CASKEDEQFF. The rearrangement uses TRBV2 and TRBJ2-1, with D possibly TRBD2 on 5 matching bases. Germline CDR1 SNHLY, CDR2 FYNNEI. V shed 7 bases and J shed 8 bases, with 6 bases lying between them. The CDR3 length is 10 residues.

The chain uses TRBV4-1 and TRBJ1-2; D call uncertain. Trimming took off 5 bases at V and 5 bases at J, with 12 bases between the two ends. Germline CDR1 MGHRA, CDR2 YSYEKL. The CDR3 covers 13 residues. CDR3 amino acids: CASSSLGRYGYTF. Written as DNA, the CDR3 is TGCGCCAGCAGCAGCCTAGGGAGATATGGCTACACCTTC.